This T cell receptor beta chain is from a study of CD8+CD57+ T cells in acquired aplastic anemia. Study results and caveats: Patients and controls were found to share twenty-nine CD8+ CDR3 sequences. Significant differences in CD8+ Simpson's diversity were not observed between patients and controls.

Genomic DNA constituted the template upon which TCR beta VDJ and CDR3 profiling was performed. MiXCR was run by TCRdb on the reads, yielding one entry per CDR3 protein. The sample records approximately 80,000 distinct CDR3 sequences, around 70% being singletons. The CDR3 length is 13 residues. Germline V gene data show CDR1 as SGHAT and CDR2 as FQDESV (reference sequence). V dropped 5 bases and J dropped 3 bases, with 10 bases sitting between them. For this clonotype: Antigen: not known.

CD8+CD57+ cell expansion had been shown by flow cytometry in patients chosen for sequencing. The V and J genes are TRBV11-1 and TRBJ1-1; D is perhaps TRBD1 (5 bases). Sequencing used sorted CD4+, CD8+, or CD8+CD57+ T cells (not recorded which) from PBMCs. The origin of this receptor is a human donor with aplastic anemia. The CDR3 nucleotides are TGTGCCAGCAGCCACGGGACGGACACTGAAGCTTTCTTT. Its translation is CASSHGTDTEAFF.